The rows below give T cell receptor beta chains drawn from one sample of a study of blood T cell repertoires in COVID-19. Data came from immunoSEQ multiplex PCR; TCRdb stores just in-frame clones and leaves some out. The sample holds approximately 76,000 clones, 88% seen once. Sequencing was carried out using peripheral blood. The receptors stem from a human donor in a cohort sampled during active COVID-19. Each CDR3 is given with its conserved first and last residue. The order of the fields is V gene, D gene, CDR3 protein. A D gene is named only where the DNA matches it firmly.

V: TRBV19
D: TRBD2
CDR3: CASSVTSGTGTQYF

V: TRBV19
D: NA
CDR3: CATCDQGYSNQPQHF

V: TRBV24-1
D: TRBD1
CDR3: CATSEGQGIRWDTQYF

V: TRBV12-3/TRBV12-4
D: TRBD1
CDR3: CASSRGQKETQYF

V: TRBV19
D: NA
CDR3: CASSTLYLRENNQPQHF

V: TRBV6-5
D: TRBD2
CDR3: CASSYHGLAGAEQFF

V: TRBV11-3
D: NA
CDR3: CASSQQGYRAKNIQYF

V: TRBV11-3
D: NA
CDR3: CASSFTGGNTEAFF

V: TRBV27
D: NA
CDR3: CASSFGRGGGYTF

V: TRBV6-5
D: NA
CDR3: CASGRGENTEAFF

V: TRBV12-3/TRBV12-4
D: NA
CDR3: CASSLAGHGEQFF

V: TRBV7-3
D: TRBD2
CDR3: CASSLQGSGGADEQFF

V: TRBV5-1
D: NA
CDR3: CATHKTGSTNTGELFF

V: TRBV28
D: TRBD2
CDR3: CASSWEGLDTQYF

V: TRBV28
D: TRBD1
CDR3: CASSLSPGGAGELFF

V: TRBV12-3/TRBV12-4
D: NA
CDR3: CASRLGGGYGYTF

V: TRBV5-6
D: NA
CDR3: CASSLLPSTGNGANVLTF

V: TRBV4-3
D: TRBD2
CDR3: CASSPRLAGGPTDTQYF

V: TRBV5-4
D: NA
CDR3: CASSRGGDQETQYF

V: TRBV5-1
D: TRBD1
CDR3: CASSSGQASGNTIYF

V: TRBV6-5
D: TRBD2
CDR3: CASSYSSTSGQNEQFF

V: TRBV4-3
D: NA
CDR3: CASSQDRQAVGGYTF

V: TRBV2
D: NA
CDR3: CASSGKRDTGELFF

V: TRBV19
D: TRBD1
CDR3: CASSNTNRGEQYF

V: TRBV15
D: NA
CDR3: CATSSEYRGNQPQHF

V: TRBV2
D: TRBD2
CDR3: CASSDGSGVYNEQFF

V: TRBV18
D: NA
CDR3: CASSPLRSETQYF

V: TRBV7-2
D: TRBD1
CDR3: CASSLVWDREAFF

V: TRBV7-2
D: NA
CDR3: CASSLSSAYYEQYF

V: TRBV9
D: NA
CDR3: CASSVAGGQETQYF

V: TRBV15
D: TRBD1
CDR3: CATSSIRGRNTGELFF

V: TRBV19
D: NA
CDR3: CASSIERRGRAPLHF

V: TRBV18
D: NA
CDR3: CASSAGVDYGYTF

V: TRBV7-2
D: NA
CDR3: CASSLGFGGASGYTF

V: TRBV19
D: NA
CDR3: CASTPFASTDTQYF

V: TRBV27
D: NA
CDR3: CASSSGTQYEQYF

V: TRBV2
D: NA
CDR3: CASSRGRGAFF

V: TRBV18
D: NA
CDR3: CASSARANTEAFF

V: TRBV5-4
D: TRBD1
CDR3: CASSPPTGGVSGNTEAFF

V: TRBV24-1
D: NA
CDR3: CATSDPAVSNTEAFF

V: TRBV6-5
D: NA
CDR3: CASRSLTGGGETQYF

V: TRBV7-3
D: NA
CDR3: CASSFGGLSSPLHF

V: TRBV12-3/TRBV12-4
D: NA
CDR3: CASSLVRGSEQYF

V: TRBV6-1
D: NA
CDR3: CASSLTGKDQPQHF